A single sample gave rise to the 22 T cell receptor beta chains below, sequenced in a study of identical twins (dated by TCRdb to the mid-2010s). The library was generated by 5' RACE. The sequencing machine was an Illumina HiSeq 2000. The raw public data were reprocessed by TCRdb itself: fastp quality trimming at Q25, MiXCR clonotype calling, in-frame beta chains only. A single entry per CDR3 protein holds the most common genes and DNA from its merged rows. The sample table lists 1.5 million to 2 million distinct CDR3 sequences, under 35% of them with a count of one. The biggest ten clones account for about 0.3% of the sample. The sample consisted of cord blood. The receptors here all came from a newborn girl in good health.

The chain joins TRBV20-1 to TRBJ2-3, with a weak D call TRBD1 (8 bases). The V and J ends lost 6 bases and 5 bases respectively, with 15 bases between them. The germline V gene encodes CDR1 DFQATT and CDR2 SNEGSKA (reference sequence). The CDR3 consists of 13 residues. CDR3 amino acids: CSAKTGEGDTQYF. Here the CDR3 DNA reads TGCAGTGCAAAGACAGGGGAGGGAGATACGCAGTATTTT.

This clonotype turned up a few times. The chain links TRBV20-1 to TRBJ2-1; tentatively, D is TRBD2 (5 bases). This CDR3 contains 14 residues. The germline V gene has CDR1 DFQATT and CDR2 SNEGSKA (reference sequence). V was shortened by 1 base and J by 2 bases, with 9 bases between the two germline ends. CDR3 sequence reads: CSARGGVTYNEQFF. The CDR3 bases are TGCAGTGCTAGAGGGGGAGTTACCTACAATGAGCAGTTCTTC.

J is TRBJ1-2 and V is TRBV20-1; perhaps TRBD1 as D (6 bases). The CDR3 length is 13 residues. The germline V gene encodes CDR1 DFQATT and CDR2 SNEGSKA (reference sequence). V lost 4 bases, J lost 2 bases, and 11 bases lay in between. The CDR3 region is CSAIEGGNYGYTF. In DNA form, the CDR3 reads TGCAGTGCTATCGAGGGGGGAAACTATGGCTACACCTTC.

This chain joins TRBV6-6 and TRBJ1-6; D is perhaps TRBD1 (5 bases). CDR3 length equals 16 residues. The V end lost 6 bases, the J end lost 6 bases, and 18 bases lay between the germline ends. Germline CDR1 and CDR2: MNHNY and SVGAGI (reference sequence). The CDR3 DNA reads TGTGCCAGCAGAAGCGGCTCAGGGCGGTTTAATTCACCCCTCCACTTT. Translation: CASRSGSGRFNSPLHF.

V is TRBV11-2 and J is TRBJ2-4; D uncertain. V was shortened by 5 bases and J by 2 bases, with 16 bases between the two germline ends. Germline V lookup: CDR1 SGHAT, CDR2 FQNNGV. The CDR3 contains 16 residues. The DNA of the CDR3 is TGTGCCAGCAGCCCCACGCGCACGGGCCCCAAAAACATTCAGTACTTC. Translating gives CASSPTRTGPKNIQYF.

As to this clonotype: A far larger clone is one nucleotide away, so this likely arose from a read error. The chain combines TRBV7-2 with TRBJ2-4, with D uncertain. The last part of the DNA fits TRBJ2-7 better; the J call may be wrong. The CDR3 extends over 12 amino acids. Germline V CDR1 and CDR2: SGHTA, FQGNSA. The CDR3 spells CASTFGSYEQYF. In DNA, the CDR3 is TGTGCCAGCACCTTCGGGTCCTACGAGCAGTACTTC.

This clonotype was counted a few times. The V call is TRBV21-1, the J call TRBJ2-1; the table gives TRBD1 as D, unverified against the DNA. TRBV21-1 is designated a pseudogene. The CDR3 contains 17 residues. DNA for the CDR3: TGTGCCAGCAGCAAAGGGAGCCCCAGGGTTTCCTACAATGAGCAGTTCTTC. Protein sequence: CASSKGSPRVSYNEQFF.

The rearrangement uses TRBV7-2 and TRBJ2-1, with 7 bases that match TRBD1. The V segment lost 5 bases and the J segment 9 bases; nucleotides outside the gene matches: 13. Germline lookup yields CDR1 SGHTA and CDR2 FQGNSA. CDR3 size: 15 residues. CDR3 protein: CASSPIPDRSTEQFF. The CDR3 DNA is TGTGCCAGCAGCCCGATACCGGACAGGTCCACTGAGCAGTTCTTC. Variable domain in full (rest from reference TRBV7-2 and TRBJ2-1): GAGVSQSPSNKVTEKGKDVELRCDPISGHTALYWYRQSLGQGLEFLIYFQGNSAPDKSGLPSDRFSAERTGGSVSTLTIQRTQQEDSAVYLCASSPIPDRSTEQFFGPGTRLTVL.

The chain recombines TRBV14 with TRBJ2-1, with a possible D match to TRBD2 (6 bases). V lost 3 bases to trimming and J lost 4 bases, with 16 bases between them. The length of the CDR3 is 16 residues. Germline values: CDR1 SGHDN, CDR2 FVKESK. The chain's CDR3 is CASSHPLAGYYNEQFF. In nucleotides, the CDR3 is TGTGCCAGCAGCCATCCCCTGGCGGGGTATTACAATGAGCAGTTCTTC.

This clonotype was observed a handful of times. The chain carries TRBV20-1 and TRBJ2-3; 10 nucleotides align to TRBD2. There are 16 residues in the CDR3. CDR1 is DFQATT, CDR2 SNEGSKA, per germline (reference sequence). V was pared by 1 base and J by 7 bases, with 11 bases of the junction left unmatched. The CDR3, as DNA: TGCAGTGCTAGAGCCCCTCTAGCGGGAGTGGTACATACGCAGTATTTT. Translated: CSARAPLAGVVHTQYF.

The rearrangement joins TRBV6-7 to TRBJ1-1, with no clear D. TRBV6-7 is an ORF for which the function is uncertain. This CDR3 is built from 13 residues. V was clipped by 5 bases and J by 7 bases, with 14 bases between them. CDR3 region: CASSHLSRDEAFF. The DNA of the CDR3 is TGTGCCAGCAGTCACCTAAGCCGGGATGAAGCTTTCTTT.

This clonotype was seen only a few times. The V call is TRBV5-1, the J call TRBJ2-1, with 8 nucleotides matching TRBD1. The junction had 1 base not matched to a gene; V was cut back by 0 bases and J by 5 bases. This CDR3 is 14 amino acids long. From germline, CDR1 is SGHRS and CDR2 YFSETQ. CDR3 nucleotides: TGCGCCAGCAGCTTGGACAGGGGGGACAATGAGCAGTTCTTC. This sequence encodes CASSLDRGDNEQFF.

This clonotype has more than one count but fewer than ten. The chain recombines TRBV12-3 or TRBV12-4 with TRBJ1-1; D perhaps matches TRBD1 (5 bases). The CDR3 is made up of 14 amino acids. V was trimmed by 3 bases and J by 4 bases, leaving 12 bases between them. The CDR3 coding sequence is TGTGCCAGCAGTTTTCAGGGTTGGGGCACTGAAGCTTTCTTT. Encoded protein: CASSFQGWGTEAFF.

The rearrangement uses TRBV20-1 and TRBJ2-7; 9 nucleotides align to TRBD1. The CDR3 loop spans 13 amino acids. Trimming took 3 bases from V and 5 from J; bases not matched to a gene: 5. The germline gives CDR1 DFQATT, CDR2 SNEGSKA (reference sequence). The DNA of the CDR3 is TGCAGTGCTAGTGGGGACAGGGATAACGAGCAGTACTTC. Translating gives CSASGDRDNEQYF.

This clonotype has a count of ten or more. The genes are TRBV20-1 and TRBJ2-5; 9 bases are a match to TRBD2. Trimming removed 2 bases from V and 2 bases from J; junction bases left unmatched: 9. This CDR3 contains 16 residues. Germline V lookup: CDR1 DFQATT, CDR2 SNEGSKA (reference sequence). The CDR3 DNA sequence: TGCAGTGCTAGAACGCTAGCGGGACGAGAACAAGAGACCCAGTACTTC. Translated, it gives CSARTLAGREQETQYF.

The chain combines TRBV10-3 with TRBJ2-4; perhaps D is TRBD1 or TRBD2 (5 bases each). The CDR3 runs 13 residues. Germline V lookup: CDR1 ENHRY, CDR2 SYGVKD. Trimming removed 3 bases from V and 13 bases from J, with 16 bases in between. The CDR3 protein is CAISEDPLGEQYF. The DNA of the CDR3 is TGTGCCATCAGTGAAGACCCGCTGGGGGAGCAGTACTTC.

As regards this clonotype: The DNA is omitted, as the CDR3 cannot be located on it reliably, and the CDR3 follows TCRdb's listing. The V and J genes are TRBV10-1 and TRBJ1-2. The CDR3 is made up of 20 amino acids, end residues included. CDR1 is WNHNN, CDR2 SYGVQD, per germline (reference sequence). The chain's CDR3 is CASSGPKDTQYFGPGYGYTF.

Only a few counts were recorded for this clonotype. The V call is TRBV6-1, the J call TRBJ1-2, with 7 positions matching TRBD1. V dropped 0 bases and J dropped 2; count of bases not matched to a gene: 3. The CDR3 runs to 15 residues. Germline values: CDR1 MNHNS, CDR2 SASEGT. CDR3 sequence: CASSEADRANYGYTF. The CDR3 DNA reads TGTGCCAGCAGTGAAGCAGACAGGGCCAACTATGGCTACACCTTC.

The chain couples TRBV4-1 to TRBJ1-2; no clear D gene. The CDR3 extends over 12 amino acids. Per the germline V gene, CDR1 is MGHRA and CDR2 is YSYEKL. V shed 2 bases and J shed 6 bases, with 7 bases lying between them. In DNA, the CDR3 is TGCGCCAGCAGCCAATGGGCAGATGGCTACACCTTC. Residues: CASSQWADGYTF.

V is TRBV5-4 and J is TRBJ2-6; perhaps TRBD2 as D (5 bases). CDR3 length: 16 amino acids. Trimming removed 2 bases at V and 0 bases at J, with 9 bases between. Per germline, CDR1 SGHNT and CDR2 YYREEE (reference sequence). The CDR3 sequence: CASSFGGLSGANVLTF. Here the CDR3 DNA reads TGTGCCAGCAGCTTCGGTGGACTCTCTGGGGCCAACGTCCTGACTTTC. The variable domain in full, with the rest retrieved from reference TRBV5-4 and TRBJ2-6, is ETGVTQSPTHLIKTRGQQVTLRCSSQSGHNTVSWYQQALGQGPQFIFQYYREEENGRGNFPPRFSGLQFPNYSSELNVNALELDDSALYLCASSFGGLSGANVLTFGAGSRLTVL.

DNA of the CDR3: TGCAGCGTCTCCAGGGGGCGCGTCTATGGCTACACCTTC. Protein: CSVSRGRVYGYTF. The genes are TRBV29-1 and TRBJ1-2, with TRBD1 matching 8 bases. CDR1 and CDR2 from the germline V gene are SQVTM and ANQGSEA. The CDR3 spans 13 residues. The junction had 7 bases not matched to a gene; V was cut back by 6 bases and J by 4 bases.

This clonotype came up a few times. The chain recombines TRBV4-1 with TRBJ2-5; possibly TRBD1 or TRBD2 for D (5 bases each). The CDR3 has 18 amino acids. Trimming cost V 2 bases and J 2 bases, with 21 bases left between them. The germline V gene encodes CDR1 MGHRA and CDR2 YSYEKL. The CDR3 nucleotides are TGCGCCAGCAGCCAACGGGGCCTCTCTCAAACAAAACAAGAGACCCAGTACTTC. Its protein is CASSQRGLSQTKQETQYF.